One T cell receptor (beta chain) is described in this entry. Measured with immunoSEQ multiplex PCR; TCRdb has only the in-frame clones, and not every one. The sample holds some 160,000 clones, roughly 80% seen once. These data originate in a study of blood T cell repertoires in COVID-19. Sequences were obtained from PBMCs or T cells enriched from blood (not recorded which). The origin of this receptor is a woman aged 55-69 years who had recovered from COVID-19.

This CDR3 reads CASSEYRRTGRAGELFF. The DNA of the CDR3 is TGTGCCAGCAGTGAATATAGGAGGACAGGGAGGGCCGGGGAGCTGTTTTTT. The chain employs TRBV25-1 and TRBJ2-2; perhaps TRBD1 as D (8 bases). Germline V gives CDR1 MGHDK, CDR2 SYGVNS. V lost 0 bases and J lost 6, with 17 bases in between. The CDR3 has 17 residues.